Each of the 5 T cell receptor beta chains below was sequenced from the same sample in a study of T cell repertoires in cytomegalovirus infection. Each CDR3 protein gets one entry after TCRdb re-called the reads with MiXCR. The data contain a few hundred thousand distinct CDR3 sequences, roughly 42% of them singletons. For these TCRs, the target antigens are not known. The starting material was cultured PBMCs, obtained from culture after CMV antigen stimulation. Source of these receptors: a human donor in good health (CMV status not recorded). Some clones in this sample may be carry-over from other donors' samples.

The chain recombines TRBV27 with TRBJ1-1; D is unresolved. The CDR3 is made up of 13 amino acids. Trimming shortened V by 3 bases and J by 2 bases, and 7 bases separated the two germline ends. Germline values: CDR1 MNHEY, CDR2 SMNVEV (reference sequence). The CDR3 DNA reads TGTGCCAGCAGTTTTGCCAGAAACACTGAAGCTTTCTTT. Translation: CASSFARNTEAFF.

The chain carries TRBV7-2 and TRBJ2-7; the D gene could be TRBD1 or TRBD2 (5 bases each). Germline CDR1 SGHTA, CDR2 FQGNSA. The CDR3 runs 15 residues. Trimming took 1 base from V and 2 from J, leaving 12 bases between them. In DNA form, the CDR3 reads TGTGCCAGCAGCTTAGTCGGGGCGGAGACCTACGAGCAGTACTTC. Its protein is CASSLVGAETYEQYF.

V usage is TRBV5-6 and J usage is TRBJ2-1; weak D call: TRBD2 (6 bases). The V and J ends lost 0 bases and 6 bases respectively, with 10 bases between them. CDR3 length: 14 amino acids. Germline CDR1 is SGHDT and CDR2 is YYEEEE. This CDR3 is CASSLAGAFNEQFF. The CDR3, as DNA: TGTGCCAGCAGCTTGGCGGGAGCATTCAATGAGCAGTTCTTC.

Many counts were recorded for this clonotype. The rearrangement uses TRBV7-2 and TRBJ2-1; D uncertain. Germline values: CDR1 SGHTA, CDR2 FQGNSA. Deletions cut 4 bases from V and 2 bases from J, with 12 bases between. There are 15 residues in the CDR3. The CDR3 here is CASSSALTAYNEQFF. In DNA, the CDR3 is TGTGCCAGCAGCTCTGCCTTGACGGCCTACAATGAGCAGTTCTTC.

There are a few counts of this clonotype. The rearrangement uses TRBV7-2 and TRBJ2-3; maybe TRBD1 (6 bases). Trimming cost V 10 bases and J 1 base, with 18 bases left between them. The CDR3 is 15 residues long. CDR1 SGHTA and CDR2 FQGNSA come from the germline V gene. This CDR3 is CATGSDRYRTDTQYF. The DNA of the CDR3 is TGTGCCACCGGAAGCGACAGGTACCGCACAGATACGCAGTATTTT.